A single sample is the source of the 29 T cell receptor beta chains below, sequenced in a study of T cell repertoires in ileal Crohn's disease. Assay: immunoSEQ multiplex PCR; the TCRdb copy retains only in-frame clones and omits some. The sample lists over 13,000 clones; approximately 80% were seen once. The sequencing sample was made of ileal tissue. These receptors were obtained from an adult with Crohn's disease.

The chain carries TRBV14 and TRBJ1-2, with unresolved D. The V end was cut by 4 bases, the J end by 2 bases, with 14 bases between. Germline V gene sequence: CDR1 SGHDN, CDR2 FVKESK. This CDR3 is 15 amino acids long. CDR3 nucleotides: TGTGCCAGCAGCCCCTTCCAGGCAACAAACTATGGCTACACCTTC. It codes for CASSPFQATNYGYTF.

V gene TRBV29-1 combines with J gene TRBJ1-1; D is possibly TRBD1 (6 bases). CDR1 and CDR2 from the germline V gene are SQVTM and ANQGSEA. V was pared by 6 bases and J by 5 bases, with 13 bases between. The CDR3 has 12 residues. The CDR3 region has the DNA TGCAGCGTAACCAGGGGACGTACTGAAGCTTTCTTT. It encodes CSVTRGRTEAFF.

This clone was recorded once. The genes are TRBV5-1 and TRBJ2-1, with D perhaps TRBD2 (7 bases). Germline V gene lookup returns CDR1 SGHRS and CDR2 YFSETQ. The germline V and J ends were trimmed by 4 bases and 3 bases, with 14 bases remaining between them. The length of the CDR3 is 15 residues. CDR3 amino acids: CASSEGGDNYNEQFF. The CDR3 bases are TGCGCCAGCAGCGAGGGGGGGGACAACTACAATGAGCAGTTCTTC.

The table lists this clone with a few counts. The V call is TRBV10-3, the J call TRBJ2-3, with 11 nucleotides matching TRBD1. The CDR3 totals 16 residues. After removal of 0 bases from V and 7 bases from J, the junction contained 6 bases not matched to a gene. In germline, CDR1 is ENHRY, CDR2 SYGVKD. DNA of the CDR3: TGTGCCATCAGTGAGTCGACCGGACAGGGGGCAAATACGCAGTATTTT. Amino acids: CAISESTGQGANTQYF.

This rearrangement joins TRBV9 to TRBJ1-1; D not resolved. The CDR3 sequence is 14 residues long. V was cut by 1 base and J by 1 base, with 8 bases left in between. Looked up from germline, CDR1 is SGDLS and CDR2 is YYNGEE. CDR3: CASSVSYTNTEAFF. The CDR3 bases are TGTGCCAGCAGCGTATCGTACACGAACACTGAAGCTTTCTTT.

The chain is built from TRBV2 and TRBJ1-5, with D maybe TRBD1 (5 bases). This CDR3 region has 14 residues. Germline V CDR1 and CDR2: SNHLY, FYNNEI. V was cut by 6 bases and J by 7 bases, with 16 bases left in between. The CDR3 region is CASSQGGPVQPQHF. CDR3 nucleotide sequence: TGTGCCAGCAGCCAGGGAGGGCCCGTGCAGCCCCAGCATTTT.

This clone has a handful of counts. This chain uses TRBV6-8 with TRBJ1-3, with 7 bases that match TRBD1. Germline loops: CDR1 MNHGY, CDR2 SAAAGT. CDR3 length equals 16 residues. J was trimmed by 0 bases and V by 2 bases; bases with no gene match: 4. DNA of the CDR3: TGTGCCAGCAGTTACCCGGGACAGTTCTCTGGAAACACCATATATTTT. Translation: CASSYPGQFSGNTIYF.

This chain joins TRBV5-4 and TRBJ2-5; 7 bases agree with TRBD2. Germline V gene data show CDR1 as SGHNT and CDR2 as YYREEE (reference sequence). This CDR3 is 14 amino acids long. V lost 4 bases and J lost 4; bases outside the gene matches: 7. CDR3 DNA sequence: TGTGCCAGCAGCCCGTCGGGGGGAGGAGAGACCCAGTACTTC. Protein sequence: CASSPSGGGETQYF.

CDR3 coding DNA: TGTGCCAGTAGTATCTCGGGGACAGGGCACGAGCAGTACTTC. As protein: CASSISGTGHEQYF. The rearrangement links TRBV19 to TRBJ2-7, with 9 bases fitting TRBD1. V lost 3 bases to trimming and J lost 5 bases; unmatched junction nucleotides: 5. Germline lookup yields CDR1 LNHDA and CDR2 SQIVND (reference sequence). This CDR3 comprises 14 residues.

The V gene is TRBV5-6, the J gene TRBJ1-6; D ambiguous. Germline assignment: CDR1 SGHDT and CDR2 YYEEEE. The CDR3 is 14 residues long. V lost 0 bases and J 8 bases, leaving 9 bases between the germline ends. The CDR3 reads CASSLVEGDSPLHF. The CDR3 DNA follows: TGTGCCAGCAGCTTGGTAGAGGGAGATTCACCCCTCCACTTT.

The CDR3 DNA follows: TGTGCCAGCAGTTACGTGAGTTTCAATGAGCAGTTCTTC. Amino acids: CASSYVSFNEQFF. The chain employs TRBV6-6 and TRBJ2-1; D remains ambiguous. Trimming took 2 bases from V and 6 from J, leaving 8 bases between them. Germline CDR1 reads MNHNY; CDR2 reads SVGAGI (reference sequence). This CDR3 region has 13 residues.

The rearrangement joins TRBV2 to TRBJ1-1; 9 bases align to TRBD1. Trimming took 5 bases from V and 5 from J; bases not matched to a gene: 6. Germline V gene lookup returns CDR1 SNHLY and CDR2 FYNNEI. This CDR3 comprises 14 residues. The CDR3 nucleotides are TGTGCCAGCAGTTCCGGACAGGGGAGAACTGAAGCTTTCTTT. Translation: CASSSGQGRTEAFF.

The chain recombines TRBV9 with TRBJ2-1, with TRBD2 matching 11 bases. The germline V gene encodes CDR1 SGDLS and CDR2 YYNGEE. The V and J ends lost 0 bases and 4 bases, in that order; junction bases with no gene match: 6. The CDR3 sequence is 17 residues long. In DNA form, the CDR3 reads TGTGCCAGCAGCGTAGGTCTAGCGGGAGGCAGGTACAATGAGCAGTTCTTC. Amino acid sequence: CASSVGLAGGRYNEQFF.

This chain connects TRBV5-5 to TRBJ2-5; 13 bases match TRBD2. The CDR3 has 17 amino acids. V was clipped by 0 bases and J by 4 bases; unmatched bases: 6. Germline V lookup: CDR1 SGHKS, CDR2 YYEKEE (reference sequence). CDR3 loop: CASSLAGLAGVGETQYF. In DNA form, the CDR3 reads TGTGCCAGCAGCTTGGCCGGACTAGCGGGAGTGGGAGAGACCCAGTACTTC.

The genes are TRBV4-1 and TRBJ2-7, with a weak D call TRBD1 (6 bases). The CDR3 contains 15 residues. CDR1 is MGHRA, CDR2 YSYEKL, per germline. Trimming shortened V by 5 bases and J by 4 bases, and 18 bases separated the two germline ends. CDR3 sequence reads: CASSAREGQGYEQYF. CDR3 in DNA: TGCGCCAGCAGCGCCCGAGAGGGACAAGGGTACGAGCAGTACTTC.

The V and J genes are TRBV10-1 and TRBJ2-7, with 7 nucleotides matching TRBD2. Per germline, CDR1 WNHNN and CDR2 SYGVQD (reference sequence). The CDR3 has 9 amino acids. The chain's CDR3 is CASSGEGRV. Here the CDR3 DNA reads TGCGCCAGCAGTGGGGAGGGACGAGTC.

V usage is TRBV2 and J usage is TRBJ2-5, with 11 nucleotides matching TRBD1. The CDR3 is 14 residues long. The ends lost 3 bases at V and 4 bases at J; junction bases unmatched: 1. In germline, CDR1 is SNHLY, CDR2 FYNNEI. In nucleotides, the CDR3 is TGTGCCAGCAGTGAGGACAGGGGGCGAGAGACCCAGTACTTC. This codes for CASSEDRGRETQYF.

V gene TRBV4-1 combines with J gene TRBJ1-1; perhaps TRBD1 as D (6 bases). Trimming cost V 3 bases and J 6 bases, with 14 bases left between them. The germline V gene has CDR1 MGHRA and CDR2 YSYEKL. The CDR3 extends over 14 amino acids. CDR3 coding DNA: TGCGCCAGCAGCCACGGCCCAGGGGACCCTGAAGCTTTCTTT. The encoded protein is CASSHGPGDPEAFF.

The chain has TRBV25-1 and TRBJ2-1; 7 bases are shared with TRBD2. This CDR3 is 13 amino acids long. Germline V gene lookup returns CDR1 MGHDK and CDR2 SYGVNS. The V gene end was trimmed by 4 bases and the J gene end by 5 bases; junction bases not matched to a gene: 2. The CDR3 sequence: CASSGAGDNEQFF. CDR3 nucleotides: TGTGCCAGCAGTGGGGCGGGAGACAATGAGCAGTTCTTC.

This sequence joins TRBV6-5 and TRBJ1-6; D is unresolved. CDR1 and CDR2 (germline): MNHEY, SVGAGI. This CDR3 is built from 12 residues. V was clipped by 4 bases and J by 7 bases, with 5 bases between them. CDR3 amino acids: CASSLLNSPLHF. In DNA form, the CDR3 reads TGTGCCAGCAGTTTACTGAATTCACCCCTCCACTTT.

The J gene is TRBJ1-4, the V gene TRBV4-1; D unclear. V lost 0 bases and J lost 5, with 10 bases in between. Germline V CDR1 and CDR2: MGHRA, YSYEKL. This CDR3 is built from 15 residues. The CDR3 bases are TGCGCCAGCAGCCAAGAAGGTCGGCGGAATGAAAAACTGTTTTTT. Translated, it gives CASSQEGRRNEKLFF.

Notes on this clone: The same CDR3 is also encoded by other DNA sequences in this sample. The V and J genes are TRBV5-5 and TRBJ2-7; 8 bases map to TRBD1. Germline CDR1 reads SGHKS; CDR2 reads YYEKEE (reference sequence). This CDR3 comprises 16 residues. The V and J ends lost 1 base and 3 bases, in that order; junction bases with no gene match: 9. CDR3 DNA: TGTGCCAGCAGCTTGAGGACAGGGATTTCCAGCTACGAGCAGTACTTC. Translating gives CASSLRTGISSYEQYF. The entire variable domain, with the rest obtained from reference TRBV5-5 and TRBJ2-7, is as follows: DAGVTQSPTHLIKTRGQQVTLRCSPISGHKSVSWYQQVLGQGPQFIFQYYEKEERGRGNFPDRFSARQFPNYSSELNVNALLLGDSALYLCASSLRTGISSYEQYFGPGTRLTVT.

The table lists this clone with a count of one. The chain combines TRBV2 with TRBJ1-5, with 8 bases fitting TRBD1. Germline assignment: CDR1 SNHLY and CDR2 FYNNEI. The J segment lost 4 bases and the V segment lost 3 bases, leaving 5 bases of the junction unmatched. This CDR3 is built from 15 residues. This chain's CDR3 is CASSETGAINQPQHF. Written as DNA, the CDR3 is TGTGCCAGCAGTGAGACAGGGGCGATAAATCAGCCCCAGCATTTT.

The chain carries TRBV5-1 and TRBJ2-1; a possible D gene is TRBD1 (5 bases). Germline CDR1 SGHRS, CDR2 YFSETQ. V lost 3 bases to trimming and J lost 13 bases, with 17 bases between them. The CDR3 contains 13 residues. As DNA, the CDR3 is TGCGCCAGCAGCTCGCCCCAGGGTCAGCAACAGTTCTTC. The encoded protein is CASSSPQGQQQFF.

The chain has TRBV5-1 and TRBJ2-1; 8 nucleotides match TRBD2. Losses at the gene ends were 5 bases for V and 5 bases for J; bases not matched to a gene: 6. Germline assignment: CDR1 SGHRS and CDR2 YFSETQ. The CDR3 extends over 14 amino acids. CDR3: CASSRTGGHNEQFF. The CDR3 nucleotides are TGCGCCAGCAGTCGGACGGGAGGGCACAATGAGCAGTTCTTC.

The chain couples TRBV27 to TRBJ2-7, with D uncertain. Per the germline V gene, CDR1 is MNHEY and CDR2 is SMNVEV (reference sequence). The CDR3 is 14 amino acids. With 0 bases removed from V and 0 bases from J, the gap between germline ends came to 6 bases. In DNA, the CDR3 is TGTGCCAGCAGTTTATCTACTGCCTCCTACGAGCAGTACTTC. Translated, it gives CASSLSTASYEQYF.

This clone was counted once. V and J are TRBV6-5 and TRBJ1-1, with 9 positions matching TRBD1. This CDR3 contains 14 residues. Losses at the gene ends were 6 bases for V and 3 bases for J; bases not matched to a gene: 5. Germline CDR1 reads MNHEY; CDR2 reads SVGAGI. The CDR3 is CASRYRGRDTEAFF. Written as DNA, the CDR3 is TGTGCCAGCAGGTACAGGGGGCGGGACACTGAAGCTTTCTTT.

The chain couples TRBV7-9 to TRBJ2-1; 10 nucleotides line up with TRBD1. The CDR3 totals 15 residues. Germline CDR1 reads SEHNR; CDR2 reads FQNEAQ (reference sequence). The V and J ends lost 4 bases and 2 bases, in that order; junction bases with no gene match: 2. The CDR3: CASSSGQGTYNEQFF. DNA of the CDR3: TGTGCCAGCAGCTCGGGACAGGGGACCTACAATGAGCAGTTCTTC. The full variable domain, completed using reference TRBV7-9 and TRBJ2-1, is DTGVSQNPRHKITKRGQNVTFRCDPISEHNRLYWYRQTLGQGPEFLTYFQNEAQLEKSRLLSDRFSAERPKGSFSTLEIQRTEQGDSAMYLCASSSGQGTYNEQFFGPGTRLTVL.

This clone appeared a single time. The chain carries TRBV6-5 and TRBJ2-1, with 7 positions matching TRBD1. CDR1 MNHEY and CDR2 SVGAGI come from the germline V gene. There are 13 residues in the CDR3. V lost 4 bases and J lost 4; bases outside the gene matches: 1. CDR3 bases: TGTGCCAGCAGTTGGGGACAGTACAATGAGCAGTTCTTC. Its translation: CASSWGQYNEQFF.